The clone carrying this TCR beta chain was counted between two and nine times. These data come from a study of regulatory T cells in long-lasting Graves disease. Study-wide background: Antithyroid drug intake by newly diagnosed Graves' patients had lasted under 3 months.

Assembly of TCR beta libraries relied on iRepertoire HTBI primers together with Arm-PCR of CDR3 regions. TCRdb used MiXCR to reprocess the multiplex PCR reads, holding one entry per CDR3 protein. The sample records roughly 610,000 distinct CDR3 sequences, roughly 15% being singletons. The time point here: newly diagnosed GD, antithyroid drugs for less than 3 months. PBMC-derived RNA was used for the TCR library. A further study also used this sample, focusing on T cells in Graves' hyperthyroidism and ophthalmopathy.

This TCR came from a man younger than 30 with Graves disease. The specimen comprised peripheral blood mononuclear cells (PBMCs), sampled at new diagnosis, from a patient treated with antithyroid drugs.

The CDR3 nucleotides are TGTGCCAGTTCCGCCGAAGATTCCTATAATTCACCCCTCCACTTT. Protein sequence: CASSAEDSYNSPLHF. J is TRBJ1-6 and V is TRBV19; D not certain. The CDR3 is 15 amino acids. Germline assignment: CDR1 LNHDA and CDR2 SQIVND (reference sequence). With 8 bases removed from V and 1 base from J, the gap between germline ends came to 12 bases. Full variable domain (missing parts from reference TRBV19 and TRBJ1-6): DGGITQSPKYLFRKEGQNVTLSCEQNLNHDAMYWYRQDPGQGLRLIYYSQIVNDFQKGDIAEGYSVSREKKESFPLTVTSAQKNPTAFYLCASSAEDSYNSPLHFGNGTRLTVT.